Listed here is a single T cell receptor beta chain. CDR3 length: 13 residues. The germline V gene encodes CDR1 SGHRS and CDR2 YFSETQ. The V and J ends lost 2 bases and 7 bases respectively, with 10 bases between them. Produced via immunoSEQ multiplex PCR; TCRdb's table is partial and in-frame only. In the table there are about 130,000 clones, roughly 90% of which are singletons. The data originate from a study of T cell responses to AZD1222 COVID-19 vaccine. In the study overall: The study pooled second doses at about 4 or about 12 weeks.

The origin of this receptor is an adult in good health. The sequences come from peripheral blood, collected on day 0 of AZD1222 vaccination. The chain joins TRBV5-1 to TRBJ2-1; D call uncertain. CDR3 residues: CASSLQLSNEQFF. The CDR3 coding sequence is TGCGCCAGCAGCTTACAGCTGTCTAATGAGCAGTTCTTC. Filled out from reference TRBV5-1 and TRBJ2-1, the complete variable domain reads KAGVTQTPRYLIKTRGQQVTLSCSPISGHRSVSWYQQTPGQGLQFLFEYFSETQRNKGNFPGRFSGRQFSNSRSEMNVSTLELGDSALYLCASSLQLSNEQFFGPGTRLTVL.